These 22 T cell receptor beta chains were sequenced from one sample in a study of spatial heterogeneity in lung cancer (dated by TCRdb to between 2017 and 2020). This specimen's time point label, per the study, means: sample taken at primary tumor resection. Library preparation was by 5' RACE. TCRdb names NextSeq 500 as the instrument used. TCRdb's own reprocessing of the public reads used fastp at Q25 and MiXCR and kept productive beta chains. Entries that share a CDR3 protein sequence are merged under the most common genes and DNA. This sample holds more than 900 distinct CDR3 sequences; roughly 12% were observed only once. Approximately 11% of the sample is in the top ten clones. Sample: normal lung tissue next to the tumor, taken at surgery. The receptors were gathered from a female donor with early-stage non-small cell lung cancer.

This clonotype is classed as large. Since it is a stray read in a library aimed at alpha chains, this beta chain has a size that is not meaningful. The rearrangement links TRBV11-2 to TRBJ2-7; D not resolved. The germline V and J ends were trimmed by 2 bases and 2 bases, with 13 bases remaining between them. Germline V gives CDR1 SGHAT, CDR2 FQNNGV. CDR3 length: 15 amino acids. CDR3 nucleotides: TGTGCCAGCAGCTTAAATACCGTGAACACCTACGAGCAGTACTTC. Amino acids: CASSLNTVNTYEQYF.

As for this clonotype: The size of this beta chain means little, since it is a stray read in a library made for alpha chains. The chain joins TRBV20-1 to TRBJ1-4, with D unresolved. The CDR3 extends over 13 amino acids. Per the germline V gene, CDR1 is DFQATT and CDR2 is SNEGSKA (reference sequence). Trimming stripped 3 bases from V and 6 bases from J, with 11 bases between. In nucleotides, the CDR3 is TGCAGTGCTAGGGGTTCAAGGGATGAAAAACTGTTTTTT. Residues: CSARGSRDEKLFF.

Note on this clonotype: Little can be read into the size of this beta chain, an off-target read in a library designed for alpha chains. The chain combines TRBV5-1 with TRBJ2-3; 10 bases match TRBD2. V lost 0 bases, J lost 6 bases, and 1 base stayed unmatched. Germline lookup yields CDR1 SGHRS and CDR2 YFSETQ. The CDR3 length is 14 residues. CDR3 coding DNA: TGCGCCAGCAGCTTGGAGGGACTAGCGGATACGCAGTATTTT. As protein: CASSLEGLADTQYF.

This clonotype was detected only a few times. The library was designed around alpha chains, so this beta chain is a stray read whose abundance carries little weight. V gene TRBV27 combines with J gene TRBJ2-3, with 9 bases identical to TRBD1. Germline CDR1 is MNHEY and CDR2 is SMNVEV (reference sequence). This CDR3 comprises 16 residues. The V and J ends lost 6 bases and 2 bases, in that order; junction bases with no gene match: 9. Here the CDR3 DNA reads TGTGCCAGCAGACCCTGGACAGGGGCCTTCACAGATACGCAGTATTTT. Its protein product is CASRPWTGAFTDTQYF.

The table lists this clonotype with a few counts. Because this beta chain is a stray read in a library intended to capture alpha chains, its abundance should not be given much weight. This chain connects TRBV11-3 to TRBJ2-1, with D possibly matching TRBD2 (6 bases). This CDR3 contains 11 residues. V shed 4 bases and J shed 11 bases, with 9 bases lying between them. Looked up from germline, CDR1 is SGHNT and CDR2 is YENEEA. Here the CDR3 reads CASSWGEKQFF. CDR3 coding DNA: TGTGCCAGCAGCTGGGGGGAGAAGCAGTTCTTC.

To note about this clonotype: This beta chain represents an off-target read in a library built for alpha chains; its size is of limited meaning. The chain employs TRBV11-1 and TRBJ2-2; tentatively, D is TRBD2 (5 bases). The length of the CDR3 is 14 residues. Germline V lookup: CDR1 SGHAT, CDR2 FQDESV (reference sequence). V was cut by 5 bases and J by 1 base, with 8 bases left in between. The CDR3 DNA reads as TGTGCCAGCAGCGTCAGCGGGAACACCGGGGAGCTGTTTTTT. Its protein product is CASSVSGNTGELFF.

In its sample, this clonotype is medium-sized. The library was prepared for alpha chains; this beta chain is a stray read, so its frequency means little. The CDR3 is CASSLNIPGQGYYEQYF. CDR3 DNA sequence: TGCGCCAGCAGCTTGAATATTCCGGGACAGGGCTACTACGAGCAGTACTTC. V usage is TRBV5-1 and J usage is TRBJ2-7; TRBD1 aligns across 9 bases. The CDR3 covers 17 residues. Germline V CDR1 and CDR2: SGHRS, YFSETQ. Trimming at V came to 1 base and at J to 3 bases, leaving 11 bases not matched to a gene.

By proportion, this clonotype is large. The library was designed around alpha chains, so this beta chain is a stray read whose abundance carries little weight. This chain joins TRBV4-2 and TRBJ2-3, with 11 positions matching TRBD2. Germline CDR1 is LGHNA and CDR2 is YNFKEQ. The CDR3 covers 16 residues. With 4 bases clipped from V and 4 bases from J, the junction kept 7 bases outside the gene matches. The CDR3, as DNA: TGTGCCAGCAGCCCACTAGCGGGGGCAGTGTCAGATACGCAGTATTTT. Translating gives CASSPLAGAVSDTQYF.

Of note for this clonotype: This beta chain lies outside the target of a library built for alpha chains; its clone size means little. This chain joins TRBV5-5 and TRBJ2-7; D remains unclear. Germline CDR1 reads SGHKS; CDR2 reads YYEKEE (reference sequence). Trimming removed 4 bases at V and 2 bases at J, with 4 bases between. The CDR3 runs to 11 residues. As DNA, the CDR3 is TGTGCCAGCAGCATGACCTACGAGCAGTACTTC. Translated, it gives CASSMTYEQYF.

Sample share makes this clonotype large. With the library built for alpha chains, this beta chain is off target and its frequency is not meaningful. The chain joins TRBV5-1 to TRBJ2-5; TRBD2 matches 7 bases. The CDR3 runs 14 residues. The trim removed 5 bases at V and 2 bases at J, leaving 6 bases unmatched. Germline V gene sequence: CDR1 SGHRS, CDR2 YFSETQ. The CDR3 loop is CASSVAGVQETQYF. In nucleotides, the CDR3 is TGCGCCAGCAGTGTTGCGGGGGTTCAAGAGACCCAGTACTTC.

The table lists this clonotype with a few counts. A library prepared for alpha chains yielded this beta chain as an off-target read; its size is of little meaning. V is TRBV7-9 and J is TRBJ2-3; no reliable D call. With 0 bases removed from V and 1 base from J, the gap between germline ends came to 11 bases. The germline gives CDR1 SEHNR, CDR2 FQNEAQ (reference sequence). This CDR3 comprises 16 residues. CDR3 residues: CASSLAGIGGTDTQYF. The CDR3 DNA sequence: TGTGCCAGCAGCTTAGCTGGGATCGGAGGCACAGATACGCAGTATTTT.

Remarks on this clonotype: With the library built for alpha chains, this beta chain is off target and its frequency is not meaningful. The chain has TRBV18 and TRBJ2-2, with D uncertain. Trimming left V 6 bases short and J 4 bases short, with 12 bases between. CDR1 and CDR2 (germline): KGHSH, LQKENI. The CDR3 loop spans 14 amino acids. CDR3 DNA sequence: TGTGCCAGCTCGCGTTCAGTCTCCACCGGGGAGCTGTTTTTT. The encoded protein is CASSRSVSTGELFF.

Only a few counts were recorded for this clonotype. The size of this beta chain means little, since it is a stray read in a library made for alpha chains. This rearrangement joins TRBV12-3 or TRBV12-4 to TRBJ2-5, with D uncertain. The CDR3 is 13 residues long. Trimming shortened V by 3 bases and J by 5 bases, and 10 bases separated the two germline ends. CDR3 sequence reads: CASSFKDGETQYF. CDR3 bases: TGTGCCAGCAGTTTTAAGGACGGGGAGACCCAGTACTTC.

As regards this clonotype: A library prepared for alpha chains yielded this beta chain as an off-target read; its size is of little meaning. The CDR3 is CAGRRTASTDTQYF. CDR3 in DNA: TGCGCAGGACGTAGGACAGCTAGCACAGATACGCAGTATTTT. V gene TRBV5-1 combines with J gene TRBJ2-3; D might be TRBD1 (6 bases). The CDR3 loop spans 14 amino acids. Germline CDR1 SGHRS, CDR2 YFSETQ.

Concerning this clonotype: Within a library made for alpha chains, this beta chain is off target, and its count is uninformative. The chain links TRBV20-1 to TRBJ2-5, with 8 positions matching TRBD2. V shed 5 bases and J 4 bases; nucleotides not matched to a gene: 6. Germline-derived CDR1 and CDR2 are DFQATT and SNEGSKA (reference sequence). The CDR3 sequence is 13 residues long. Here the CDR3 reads CSAFAGGGETQYF. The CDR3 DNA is TGCAGTGCTTTCGCGGGGGGAGGAGAGACCCAGTACTTC.

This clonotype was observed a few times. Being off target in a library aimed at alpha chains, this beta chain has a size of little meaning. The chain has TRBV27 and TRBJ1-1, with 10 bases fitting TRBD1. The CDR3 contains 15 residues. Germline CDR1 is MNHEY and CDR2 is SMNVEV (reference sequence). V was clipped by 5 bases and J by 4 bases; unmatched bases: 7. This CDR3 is CASSPGQGFATEAFF. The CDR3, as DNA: TGTGCCAGCAGTCCGGGACAGGGGTTTGCCACTGAAGCTTTCTTT.

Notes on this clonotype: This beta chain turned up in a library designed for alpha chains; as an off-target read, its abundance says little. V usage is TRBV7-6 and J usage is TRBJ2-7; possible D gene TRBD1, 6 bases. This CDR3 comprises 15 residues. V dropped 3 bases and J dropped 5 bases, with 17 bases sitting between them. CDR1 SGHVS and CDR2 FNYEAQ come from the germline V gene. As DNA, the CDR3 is TGTGCCAGCAGCTTGGTAGGGGGTTCGGAAGACGAGCAGTACTTC. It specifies CASSLVGGSEDEQYF.

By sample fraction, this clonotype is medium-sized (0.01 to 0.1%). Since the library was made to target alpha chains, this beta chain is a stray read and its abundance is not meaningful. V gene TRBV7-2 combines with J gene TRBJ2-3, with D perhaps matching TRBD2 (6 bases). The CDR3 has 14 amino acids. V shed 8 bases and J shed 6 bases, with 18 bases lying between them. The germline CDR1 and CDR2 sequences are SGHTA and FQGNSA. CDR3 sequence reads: CASRLGARGDTQYF. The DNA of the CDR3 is TGTGCCAGCCGCCTCGGCGCACGGGGGGATACGCAGTATTTT.

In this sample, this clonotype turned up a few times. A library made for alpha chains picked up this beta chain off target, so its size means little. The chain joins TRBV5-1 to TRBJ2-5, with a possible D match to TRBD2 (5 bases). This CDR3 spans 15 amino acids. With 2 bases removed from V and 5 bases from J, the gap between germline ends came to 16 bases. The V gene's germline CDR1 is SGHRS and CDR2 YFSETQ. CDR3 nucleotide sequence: TGCGCCAGCAGCTTTTCAGTCGGAGGCTCGGAGACCCAGTACTTC. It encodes CASSFSVGGSETQYF.

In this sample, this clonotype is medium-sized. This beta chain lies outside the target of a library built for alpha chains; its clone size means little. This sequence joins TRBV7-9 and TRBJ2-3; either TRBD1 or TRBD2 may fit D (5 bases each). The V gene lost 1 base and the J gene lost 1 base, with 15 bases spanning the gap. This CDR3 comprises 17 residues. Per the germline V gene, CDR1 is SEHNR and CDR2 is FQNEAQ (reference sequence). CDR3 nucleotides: TGTGCCAGCAGCTTAGTGTACGGGGACGGGGGCACAGATACGCAGTATTTT. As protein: CASSLVYGDGGTDTQYF.

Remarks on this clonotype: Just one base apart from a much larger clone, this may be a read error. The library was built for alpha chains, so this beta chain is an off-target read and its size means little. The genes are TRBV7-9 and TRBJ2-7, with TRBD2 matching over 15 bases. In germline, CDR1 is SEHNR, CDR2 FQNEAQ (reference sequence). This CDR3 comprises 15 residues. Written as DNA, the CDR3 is TGTGCCAGCAGCTTCCGGACTAGCGGGAGGGACGAGCTGTACTTC. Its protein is CASSFRTSGRDELYF.

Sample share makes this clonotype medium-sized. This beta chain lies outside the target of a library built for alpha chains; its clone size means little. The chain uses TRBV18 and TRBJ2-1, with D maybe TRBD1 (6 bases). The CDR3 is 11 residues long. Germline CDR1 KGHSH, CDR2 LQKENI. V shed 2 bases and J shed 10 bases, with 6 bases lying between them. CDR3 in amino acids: CASSPDREQFF. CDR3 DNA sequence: TGTGCCAGCTCACCAGACAGGGAGCAGTTCTTC.